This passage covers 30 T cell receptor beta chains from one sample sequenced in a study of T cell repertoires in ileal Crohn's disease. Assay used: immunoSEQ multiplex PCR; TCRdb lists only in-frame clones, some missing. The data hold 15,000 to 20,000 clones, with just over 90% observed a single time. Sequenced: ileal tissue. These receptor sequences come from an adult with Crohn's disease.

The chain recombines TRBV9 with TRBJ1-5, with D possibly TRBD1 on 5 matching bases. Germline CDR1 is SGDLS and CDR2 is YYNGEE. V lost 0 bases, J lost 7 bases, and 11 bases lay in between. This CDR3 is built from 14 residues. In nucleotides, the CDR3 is TGTGCCAGCAGCGTAGGGGACTCAGGGCAGCCCCAGCATTTT. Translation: CASSVGDSGQPQHF.

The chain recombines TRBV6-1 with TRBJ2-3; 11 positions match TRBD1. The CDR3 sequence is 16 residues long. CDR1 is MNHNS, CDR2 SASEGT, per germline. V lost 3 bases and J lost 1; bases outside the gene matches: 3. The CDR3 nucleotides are TGTGCCAGCAGTGATTGGACAGGGGGCGGCACAGATACGCAGTATTTT. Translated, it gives CASSDWTGGGTDTQYF.

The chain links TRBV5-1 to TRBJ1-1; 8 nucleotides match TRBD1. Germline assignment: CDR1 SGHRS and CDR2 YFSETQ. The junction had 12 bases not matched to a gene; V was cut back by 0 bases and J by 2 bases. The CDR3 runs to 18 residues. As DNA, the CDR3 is TGCGCCAGCAGCTTGGCCATGATAGGGACAGGCCCTAACACTGAAGCTTTCTTT. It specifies CASSLAMIGTGPNTEAFF.

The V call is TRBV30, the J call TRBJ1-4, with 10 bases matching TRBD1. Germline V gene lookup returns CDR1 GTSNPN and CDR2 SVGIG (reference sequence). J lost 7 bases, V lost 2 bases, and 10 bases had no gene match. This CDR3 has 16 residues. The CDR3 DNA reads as TGTGCCTGGAGTCCCGTGCTTGGGACAGGGGTTGAAAAACTGTTTTTT. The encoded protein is CAWSPVLGTGVEKLFF.

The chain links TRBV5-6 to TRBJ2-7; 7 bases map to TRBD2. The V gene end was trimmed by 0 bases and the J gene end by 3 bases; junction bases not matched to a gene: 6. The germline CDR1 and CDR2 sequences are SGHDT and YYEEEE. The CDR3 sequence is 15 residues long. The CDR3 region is CASSLDWGGLYEQYF. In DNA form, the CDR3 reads TGTGCCAGCAGCTTGGATTGGGGGGGTCTCTACGAGCAGTACTTC.

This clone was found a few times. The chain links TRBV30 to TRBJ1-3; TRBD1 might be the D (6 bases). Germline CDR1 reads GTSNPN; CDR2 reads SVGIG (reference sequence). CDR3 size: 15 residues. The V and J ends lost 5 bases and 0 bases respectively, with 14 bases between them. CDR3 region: CAWAQGSFSGNTIYF. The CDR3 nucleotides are TGTGCCTGGGCCCAGGGGTCCTTCTCTGGAAACACCATATATTTT.

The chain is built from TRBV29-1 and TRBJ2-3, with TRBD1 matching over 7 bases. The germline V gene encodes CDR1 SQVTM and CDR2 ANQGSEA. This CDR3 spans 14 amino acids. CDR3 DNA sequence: TGCACCTACACCAACAGGGGTTTATCAGATACGCAGTATTTT. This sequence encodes CTYTNRGLSDTQYF.

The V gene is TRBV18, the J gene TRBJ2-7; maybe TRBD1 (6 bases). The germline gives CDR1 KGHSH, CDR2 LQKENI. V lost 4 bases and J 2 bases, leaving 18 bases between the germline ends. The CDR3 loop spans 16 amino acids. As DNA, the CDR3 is TGTGCCAGCTCACTTTCCACCCGGACAGAGACCTACGAGCAGTACTTC. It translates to CASSLSTRTETYEQYF.

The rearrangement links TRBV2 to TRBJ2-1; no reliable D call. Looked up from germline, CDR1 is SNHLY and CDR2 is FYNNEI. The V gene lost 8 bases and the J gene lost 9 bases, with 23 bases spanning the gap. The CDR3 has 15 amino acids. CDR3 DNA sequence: TGTGCCAGCCTTAAAGCAGGTGAAACACATGGTGAGCAGTTCTTC. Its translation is CASLKAGETHGEQFF.

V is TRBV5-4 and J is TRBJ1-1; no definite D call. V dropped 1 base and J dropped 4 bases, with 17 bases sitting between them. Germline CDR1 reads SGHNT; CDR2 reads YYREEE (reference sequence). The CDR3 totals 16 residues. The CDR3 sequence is CASSLPYDGESTEAFF. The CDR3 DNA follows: TGTGCCAGCAGCTTGCCCTATGATGGGGAGAGCACTGAAGCTTTCTTT.

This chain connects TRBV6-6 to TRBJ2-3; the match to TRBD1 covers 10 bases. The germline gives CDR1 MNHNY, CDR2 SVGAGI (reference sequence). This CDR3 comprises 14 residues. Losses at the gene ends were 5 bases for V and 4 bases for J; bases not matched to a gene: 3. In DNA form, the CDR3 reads TGTGCCAGCAGTAGGACAGGGGGTGCAGATACGCAGTATTTT. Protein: CASSRTGGADTQYF.

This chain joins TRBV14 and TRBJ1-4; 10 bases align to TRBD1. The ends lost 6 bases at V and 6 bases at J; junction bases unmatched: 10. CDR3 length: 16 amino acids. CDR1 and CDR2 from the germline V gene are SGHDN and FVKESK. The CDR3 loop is CASSPFIDRGHEKLFF. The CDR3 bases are TGTGCCAGCAGTCCCTTCATCGACAGGGGGCATGAAAAACTGTTTTTT.

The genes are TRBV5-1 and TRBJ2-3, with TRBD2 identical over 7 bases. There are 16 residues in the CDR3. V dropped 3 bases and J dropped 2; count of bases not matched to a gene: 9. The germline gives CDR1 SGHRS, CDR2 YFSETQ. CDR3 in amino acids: CASSYMSGGNTDTQYF. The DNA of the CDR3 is TGCGCCAGCAGCTACATGTCGGGGGGTAACACAGATACGCAGTATTTT. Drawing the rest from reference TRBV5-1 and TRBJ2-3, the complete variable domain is KAGVTQTPRYLIKTRGQQVTLSCSPISGHRSVSWYQQTPGQGLQFLFEYFSETQRNKGNFPGRFSGRQFSNSRSEMNVSTLELGDSALYLCASSYMSGGNTDTQYFGPGTRLTVL.

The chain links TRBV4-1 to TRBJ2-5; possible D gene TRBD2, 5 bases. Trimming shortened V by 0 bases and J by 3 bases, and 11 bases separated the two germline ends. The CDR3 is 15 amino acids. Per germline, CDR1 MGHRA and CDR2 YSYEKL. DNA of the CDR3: TGCGCCAGCAGCCAAGATCCCGGGAACGAAGAGACCCAGTACTTC. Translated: CASSQDPGNEETQYF.

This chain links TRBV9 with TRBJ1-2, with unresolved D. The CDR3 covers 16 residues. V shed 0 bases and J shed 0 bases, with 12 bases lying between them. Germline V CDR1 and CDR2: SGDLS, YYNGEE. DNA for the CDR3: TGTGCCAGCAGCGTAGGTGGAGGGCGGACTAACTATGGCTACACCTTC. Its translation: CASSVGGGRTNYGYTF.

CDR3 coding DNA: TGTGCCAGCAGCTTGGGGACAACTGGGGCCAACGTCCTGACTTTC. Protein: CASSLGTTGANVLTF. The chain is built from TRBV5-8 and TRBJ2-6, with a tentative D call TRBD1 (5 bases). The V and J ends lost 0 bases and 2 bases respectively, with 6 bases between them. Germline V gene data show CDR1 as SGHTS and CDR2 as YDEGEE. This CDR3 region has 15 residues. Full variable domain (missing parts from reference TRBV5-8 and TRBJ2-6): EAGVTQSPTHLIKTRGQQATLRCSPISGHTSVYWYQQALGLGLQFLLWYDEGEERNRGNFPPRFSGRQFPNYSSELNVNALELEDSALYLCASSLGTTGANVLTFGAGSRLTVL.

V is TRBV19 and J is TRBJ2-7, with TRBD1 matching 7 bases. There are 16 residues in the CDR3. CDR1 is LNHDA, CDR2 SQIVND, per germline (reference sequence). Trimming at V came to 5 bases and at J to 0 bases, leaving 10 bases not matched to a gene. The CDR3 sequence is CASSAPGQRSSYEQYF. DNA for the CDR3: TGTGCCAGTAGTGCACCGGGACAGAGGAGCTCCTACGAGCAGTACTTC.

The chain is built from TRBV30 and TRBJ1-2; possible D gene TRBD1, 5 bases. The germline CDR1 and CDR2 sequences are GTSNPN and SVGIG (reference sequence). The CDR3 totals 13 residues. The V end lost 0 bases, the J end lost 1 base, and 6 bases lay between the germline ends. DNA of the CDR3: TGTGCCTGGAGTGTGGACAATAACTATGGCTACACCTTC. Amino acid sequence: CAWSVDNNYGYTF.

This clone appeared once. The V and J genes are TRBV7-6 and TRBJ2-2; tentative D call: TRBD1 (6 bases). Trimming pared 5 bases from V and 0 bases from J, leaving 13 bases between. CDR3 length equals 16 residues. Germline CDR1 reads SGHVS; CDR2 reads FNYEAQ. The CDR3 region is CASSPRQVTNTGELFF. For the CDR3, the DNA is TGTGCCAGCAGCCCCAGACAGGTGACGAACACCGGGGAGCTGTTTTTT.

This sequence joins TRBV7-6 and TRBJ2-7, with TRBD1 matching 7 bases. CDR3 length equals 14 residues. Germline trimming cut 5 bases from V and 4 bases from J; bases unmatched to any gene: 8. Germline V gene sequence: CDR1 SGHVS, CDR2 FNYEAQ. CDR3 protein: CASSPRQGPYEQYF. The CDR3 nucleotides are TGTGCCAGCAGCCCCCGACAGGGTCCTTACGAGCAGTACTTC.

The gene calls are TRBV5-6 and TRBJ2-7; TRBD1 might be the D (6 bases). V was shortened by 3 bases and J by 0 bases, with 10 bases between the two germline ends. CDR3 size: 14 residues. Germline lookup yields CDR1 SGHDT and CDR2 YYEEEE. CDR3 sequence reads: CASSYRQVSYEQYF. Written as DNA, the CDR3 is TGTGCCAGCAGCTACCGACAGGTCTCCTACGAGCAGTACTTC.

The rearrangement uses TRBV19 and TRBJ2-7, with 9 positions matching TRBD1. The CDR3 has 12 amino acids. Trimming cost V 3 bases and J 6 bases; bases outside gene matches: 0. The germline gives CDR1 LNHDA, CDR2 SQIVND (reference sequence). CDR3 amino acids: CASSMGQGEQYF. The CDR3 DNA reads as TGTGCCAGTAGTATGGGACAGGGCGAGCAGTACTTC.

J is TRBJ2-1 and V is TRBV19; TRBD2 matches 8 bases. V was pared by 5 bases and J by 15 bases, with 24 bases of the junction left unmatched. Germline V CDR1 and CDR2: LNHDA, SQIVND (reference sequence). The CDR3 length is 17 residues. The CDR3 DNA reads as TGTGCCAGTAGTCCGTGGGCTGGGAGGGGACTAGGCCGACAGCGGTTCTTC. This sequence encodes CASSPWAGRGLGRQRFF.

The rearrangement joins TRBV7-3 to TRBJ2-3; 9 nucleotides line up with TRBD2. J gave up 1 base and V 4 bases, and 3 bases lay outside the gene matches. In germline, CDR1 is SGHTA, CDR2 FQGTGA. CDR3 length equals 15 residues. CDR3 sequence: CASSSTSGRTDTQYF. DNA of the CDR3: TGTGCCAGCAGCTCTACTAGCGGGCGCACAGATACGCAGTATTTT.

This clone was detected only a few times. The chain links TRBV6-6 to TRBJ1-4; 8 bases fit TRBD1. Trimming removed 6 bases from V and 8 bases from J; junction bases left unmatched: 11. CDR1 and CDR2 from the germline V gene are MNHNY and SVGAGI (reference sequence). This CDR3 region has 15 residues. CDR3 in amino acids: CASSPPGQGYEKLFF. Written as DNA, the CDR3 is TGTGCCAGCAGCCCACCCGGACAGGGATACGAAAAACTGTTTTTT.

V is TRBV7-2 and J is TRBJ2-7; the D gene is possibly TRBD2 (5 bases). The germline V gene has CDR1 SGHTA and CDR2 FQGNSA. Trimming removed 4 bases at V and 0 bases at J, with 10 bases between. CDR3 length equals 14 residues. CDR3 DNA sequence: TGTGCCAGCAGCTCGCCGGGGATCTCCTACGAGCAGTACTTC. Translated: CASSSPGISYEQYF.

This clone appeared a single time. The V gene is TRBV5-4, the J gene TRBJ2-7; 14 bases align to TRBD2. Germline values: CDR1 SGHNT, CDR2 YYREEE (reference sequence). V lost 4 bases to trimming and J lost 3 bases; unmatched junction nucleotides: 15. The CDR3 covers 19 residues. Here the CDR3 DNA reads TGTGCCAGCAGCCAAGCGACTAGCGGGGGGGCTTCAAGAGGCTACGAGCAGTACTTC. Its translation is CASSQATSGGASRGYEQYF. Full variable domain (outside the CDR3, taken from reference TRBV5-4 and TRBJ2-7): ETGVTQSPTHLIKTRGQQVTLRCSSQSGHNTVSWYQQALGQGPQFIFQYYREEENGRGNFPPRFSGLQFPNYSSELNVNALELDDSALYLCASSQATSGGASRGYEQYFGPGTRLTVT.

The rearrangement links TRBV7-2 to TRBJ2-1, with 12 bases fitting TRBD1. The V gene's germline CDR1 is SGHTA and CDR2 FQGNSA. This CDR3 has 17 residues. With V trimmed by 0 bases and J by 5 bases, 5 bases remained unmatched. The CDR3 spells CASSLAGTGGGNNEQFF. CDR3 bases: TGTGCCAGCAGCTTAGCTGGGACAGGGGGCGGGAACAATGAGCAGTTCTTC.

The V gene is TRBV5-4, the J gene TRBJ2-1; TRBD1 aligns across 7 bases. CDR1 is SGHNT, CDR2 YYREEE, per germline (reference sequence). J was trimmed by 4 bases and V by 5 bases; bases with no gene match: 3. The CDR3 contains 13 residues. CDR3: CASSGTVYNEQFF. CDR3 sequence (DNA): TGTGCCAGCAGTGGGACAGTATACAATGAGCAGTTCTTC.

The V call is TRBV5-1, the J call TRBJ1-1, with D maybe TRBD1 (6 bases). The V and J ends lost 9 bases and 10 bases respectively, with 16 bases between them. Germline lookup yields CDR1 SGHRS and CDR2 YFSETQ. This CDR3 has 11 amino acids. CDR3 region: CATGTQGAAFF. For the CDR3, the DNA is TGCGCCACCGGGACACAGGGTGCAGCTTTCTTT.